Below are 28 T cell receptor beta chains sequenced from a single sample in a study of cytomegalovirus exposure and HLA in healthy donors. Primers included in the PCR were 60 Vbeta and 13 Jbeta primers. Profiled with immunoSEQ multiplex PCR; TCRdb holds only in-frame clones, not every one. The sample records 180,000 or so clones, 80% being singletons. Source material: PBMCs. These receptors were taken from a woman under 40 in good health and CMV-seronegative.

This clone is a singleton in its sample. The chain links TRBV7-7 to TRBJ2-3, with D unresolved. The CDR3 sequence is 14 residues long. The germline V gene encodes CDR1 SSHAT and CDR2 FNYEAQ (reference sequence). Trimming stripped 4 bases from V and 1 base from J, with 9 bases between. For the CDR3, the DNA is TGTGCCAGCAGCTCGCAGGTGGGCACAGATACGCAGTATTTT. Translating it yields CASSSQVGTDTQYF.

The rearrangement joins TRBV27 to TRBJ1-2; 8 bases map to TRBD1. The CDR3 sequence is 13 residues long. CDR1 and CDR2 from the germline V gene are MNHEY and SMNVEV (reference sequence). Trimming at V came to 6 bases and at J to 8 bases, leaving 8 bases not matched to a gene. CDR3 in amino acids: CASRKDRVDGYTF. The CDR3 coding sequence is TGTGCCAGCAGAAAGGACAGGGTAGACGGCTACACCTTC.

This chain uses TRBV25-1 with TRBJ2-3, with 11 bases matching TRBD1. CDR3 size: 16 residues. The trim removed 1 base at V and 1 base at J, leaving 1 base unmatched. The V gene's germline CDR1 is MGHDK and CDR2 SYGVNS. CDR3 nucleotides: TGTGCCAGCAGTGAATGGGGACAGGGGGGCACAGATACGCAGTATTTT. The encoded protein is CASSEWGQGGTDTQYF.

This chain joins TRBV9 and TRBJ2-5, with 9 bases lining up with TRBD1. V shed 3 bases, J shed 0 bases, and the junction held 6 bases outside the gene matches. The CDR3 consists of 16 residues. The germline CDR1 and CDR2 sequences are SGDLS and YYNGEE. CDR3 nucleotide sequence: TGTGCCAGCAGCGGAGATGGACAGGGGTACCAAGAGACCCAGTACTTC. Translated, it gives CASSGDGQGYQETQYF. Using reference TRBV9 and TRBJ2-5 for the parts outside the CDR3, the full variable domain is DSGVTQTPKHLITATGQRVTLRCSPRSGDLSVYWYQQSLDQGLQFLIQYYNGEERAKGNILERFSAQQFPDLHSELNLSSLELGDSALYFCASSGDGQGYQETQYFGPGTRLLVL.

The chain couples TRBV10-3 to TRBJ1-2, with a possible D match to TRBD1 (5 bases). Germline V gene sequence: CDR1 ENHRY, CDR2 SYGVKD. The CDR3 sequence is 11 residues long. V was trimmed by 10 bases and J by 8 bases, leaving 14 bases between them. CDR3 protein: CASGDSRGYTF. The CDR3 DNA follows: TGTGCCAGCGGGGACTCAAGGGGCTACACCTTC.

The chain recombines TRBV30 with TRBJ2-6; D ambiguous. The CDR3 spans 14 residues. The germline V and J ends were trimmed by 3 bases and 0 bases, with 6 bases remaining between them. Germline V lookup: CDR1 GTSNPN, CDR2 SVGIG (reference sequence). The CDR3 protein is CAWSYDSGANVLTF. DNA for the CDR3: TGTGCCTGGAGCTATGACTCTGGGGCCAACGTCCTGACTTTC.

The rearrangement joins TRBV18 to TRBJ2-4; tentative D call: TRBD2 (5 bases). Germline V CDR1 and CDR2: KGHSH, LQKENI. The CDR3 is made up of 15 amino acids. V lost 3 bases, J lost 0 bases, and 9 bases lay in between. CDR3 in amino acids: CASSPQRVAKNIQYF. DNA of the CDR3: TGTGCCAGCTCACCCCAGAGGGTAGCCAAAAACATTCAGTACTTC.

This clone was counted a few times. V gene TRBV27 combines with J gene TRBJ2-5; 7 bases map to TRBD1. V lost 6 bases and J lost 3; bases outside the gene matches: 7. The V gene's germline CDR1 is MNHEY and CDR2 SMNVEV (reference sequence). The CDR3 contains 14 residues. In DNA form, the CDR3 reads TGTGCCAGCAGCCGAACGACAGGGAAAGAGACCCAGTACTTC. Protein product: CASSRTTGKETQYF.

The chain is built from TRBV9 and TRBJ1-1, with D possibly TRBD1 on 6 matching bases. Between the trimmed V and J ends, which lost 2 bases and 1 base, there was a span of 9 bases. The CDR3 runs to 14 residues. Looked up from germline, CDR1 is SGDLS and CDR2 is YYNGEE. In nucleotides, the CDR3 is TGTGCCAGCAGCGTTCAGGGGACGAACACTGAAGCTTTCTTT. It is translated as CASSVQGTNTEAFF.

V gene TRBV27 combines with J gene TRBJ2-7, with TRBD1 matching over 10 bases. This CDR3 is 15 amino acids long. Germline trimming cut 3 bases from V and 4 bases from J; bases unmatched to any gene: 6. CDR1 MNHEY and CDR2 SMNVEV come from the germline V gene (reference sequence). CDR3 sequence: CASSFQGTGVYEQYF. CDR3 nucleotides: TGTGCCAGCAGTTTTCAAGGGACAGGGGTTTACGAGCAGTACTTC.

The chain carries TRBV6-5 and TRBJ1-4, with D tentatively TRBD1 (5 bases). The V and J ends lost 6 bases and 7 bases respectively, with 15 bases between them. Germline V gives CDR1 MNHEY, CDR2 SVGAGI. This CDR3 is built from 14 residues. The CDR3: CASSPGGVPEKLFF. The CDR3, as DNA: TGTGCCAGCAGCCCTGGAGGGGTACCTGAAAAACTGTTTTTT.

The J gene is TRBJ1-6, the V gene TRBV30, with no clear D. CDR3 length: 15 residues. Trimming removed 2 bases at V and 0 bases at J, with 8 bases between. The germline V gene encodes CDR1 GTSNPN and CDR2 SVGIG (reference sequence). CDR3 loop: CAWSIRGSYNSPLHF. CDR3 bases: TGTGCCTGGAGTATACGGGGCTCCTATAATTCACCCCTCCACTTT.

The table lists this clone with a few counts. The chain recombines TRBV5-6 with TRBJ2-1; 11 bases are shared with TRBD2. There are 15 residues in the CDR3. V shed 0 bases, J shed 8 bases, and the junction held 4 bases outside the gene matches. Germline assignment: CDR1 SGHDT and CDR2 YYEEEE. The CDR3, as DNA: TGTGCCAGCAGCTTGGACCTAGCGGGGGGATATGAGCAGTTCTTC. As protein: CASSLDLAGGYEQFF.

This rearrangement joins TRBV6-5 to TRBJ1-2; D remains unclear. Trimming cost V 0 bases and J 2 bases, with 7 bases left between them. Germline assignment: CDR1 MNHEY and CDR2 SVGAGI. The CDR3 is made up of 14 amino acids. The CDR3 loop is CASSYSRTNYGYTF. The CDR3 DNA follows: TGTGCCAGCAGTTACTCGAGAACCAACTATGGCTACACCTTC.

This rearrangement joins TRBV6-6 to TRBJ1-6, with D hard to call. The CDR3 is 16 amino acids. V gave up 0 bases and J gave up 0 bases, with 6 bases separating them. Germline loops: CDR1 MNHNY, CDR2 SVGAGI (reference sequence). CDR3 sequence reads: CASSYSASSYNSPLHF. CDR3 sequence (DNA): TGTGCCAGCAGTTACTCGGCCAGCTCCTATAATTCACCCCTCCACTTT.

The chain employs TRBV7-8 and TRBJ1-1; D gene ambiguous. V lost 2 bases and J 10 bases, leaving 14 bases between the germline ends. In germline, CDR1 is SGHVS, CDR2 FQNEAQ. This CDR3 contains 13 residues. This CDR3 is CASSLLSGYGAFF. The CDR3 nucleotides read TGTGCCAGCAGCTTACTTTCAGGTTATGGAGCTTTCTTT.

This sequence joins TRBV6-5 and TRBJ1-2; TRBD1 matches at 7 bases. CDR3 size: 15 residues. The J segment lost 8 bases and the V segment lost 0 bases, leaving 9 bases of the junction unmatched. Per the germline V gene, CDR1 is MNHEY and CDR2 is SVGAGI. The CDR3 region is CASSYSEGAPGGYTF. In DNA, the CDR3 is TGTGCCAGCAGTTACTCTGAGGGGGCGCCGGGGGGCTACACCTTC.

The rearrangement joins TRBV6-5 to TRBJ1-6, with a possible D match to TRBD1 (6 bases). Germline CDR1 and CDR2: MNHEY and SVGAGI. This CDR3 has 15 residues. Trimming pared 5 bases from V and 2 bases from J, leaving 10 bases between. The DNA for the CDR3 is TGTGCCAGCAGTCGAACAGGGCCCTATAATTCACCCCTCCACTTT. As protein: CASSRTGPYNSPLHF.

V gene TRBV30 combines with J gene TRBJ1-3; D unresolved. Trimming left V 0 bases short and J 0 bases short, with 12 bases between. In germline, CDR1 is GTSNPN, CDR2 SVGIG (reference sequence). This CDR3 contains 16 residues. The DNA of the CDR3 is TGTGCCTGGAGTGTAAACCTCGGAGGCTCTGGAAACACCATATATTTT. Translation: CAWSVNLGGSGNTIYF. Using reference TRBV30 and TRBJ1-3 for the parts outside the CDR3, the full variable domain is SQTIHQWPATLVQPVGSPLSLECTVEGTSNPNLYWYRQAAGRGLQLLFYSVGIGQISSEVPQNLSASRPQDRQFILSSKKLLLSDSGFYLCAWSVNLGGSGNTIYFGEGSWLTVV.

The genes are TRBV4-1 and TRBJ2-2; weak D call: TRBD1 (6 bases). Germline V CDR1 and CDR2: MGHRA, YSYEKL. V was shortened by 4 bases and J by 5 bases, with 23 bases between the two germline ends. The CDR3 runs 18 residues. The CDR3 protein is CASSLSFWGRNKTGELFF. The CDR3 DNA is TGCGCCAGCAGCCTAAGCTTCTGGGGGCGGAACAAAACCGGGGAGCTGTTTTTT.

This clone was observed once. The CDR3 DNA is TGCGCCAGCAGCCAAGATACAGGGGTAGCTGGAAACACCATATATTTT. Residues: CASSQDTGVAGNTIYF. V usage is TRBV4-3 and J usage is TRBJ1-3; 7 bases line up with TRBD1. CDR3 length: 16 residues. Trimming at V came to 0 bases and at J to 2 bases, leaving 4 bases not matched to a gene. Germline V gives CDR1 LGHNA, CDR2 YSLEER.

This sequence joins TRBV19 and TRBJ2-7, with D possibly matching TRBD2 (6 bases). Trimming stripped 6 bases from V and 3 bases from J, with 6 bases between. The CDR3 loop spans 11 amino acids. The V gene's germline CDR1 is LNHDA and CDR2 SQIVND (reference sequence). CDR3 bases: TGTGCCAGTAGGGGACTCTACGAGCAGTACTTC. Protein product: CASRGLYEQYF.

The CDR3 region is CASSQDWDINYGYTF. DNA for the CDR3: TGCGCCAGCAGCCAAGATTGGGACATAAACTATGGCTACACCTTC. V gene TRBV4-3 combines with J gene TRBJ1-2, with D perhaps TRBD1 (6 bases). Deletions cut 0 bases from V and 2 bases from J, with 10 bases between. The CDR3 sequence is 15 residues long. In germline, CDR1 is LGHNA, CDR2 YSLEER.

The V call is TRBV9, the J call TRBJ2-3, with a tentative D call TRBD1 (5 bases). V was trimmed by 2 bases and J by 1 base, leaving 11 bases between them. Germline loops: CDR1 SGDLS, CDR2 YYNGEE. CDR3 length equals 15 residues. In DNA, the CDR3 is TGTGCCAGCAGCGTGACACTACAGGGCACAGATACGCAGTATTTT. Protein sequence: CASSVTLQGTDTQYF.

The chain carries TRBV2 and TRBJ1-1; tentative D call: TRBD1 (5 bases). CDR1 SNHLY and CDR2 FYNNEI come from the germline V gene. This CDR3 is 13 amino acids long. V was shortened by 6 bases and J by 0 bases, with 8 bases between the two germline ends. CDR3 residues: CASSGQMNTEAFF. Here the CDR3 DNA reads TGTGCCAGCAGCGGACAAATGAACACTGAAGCTTTCTTT.

The genes are TRBV27 and TRBJ1-1; D is perhaps TRBD1 (6 bases). V gave up 6 bases and J gave up 0 bases, with 11 bases separating them. Germline CDR1 reads MNHEY; CDR2 reads SMNVEV (reference sequence). The CDR3 runs 14 residues. Here the CDR3 DNA reads TGTGCCAGCAGCTTAGGGGGGATGAACACTGAAGCTTTCTTT. The encoded protein is CASSLGGMNTEAFF.

The chain combines TRBV6-5 with TRBJ1-3, with TRBD1 matching 12 bases. The germline V gene has CDR1 MNHEY and CDR2 SVGAGI. V lost 8 bases, J lost 1 base, and 3 bases stayed unmatched. CDR3 length: 15 residues. DNA of the CDR3: TGTGCCAGCCGGGACAGGGGGCGTTCTGGAAACACCATATATTTT. Protein: CASRDRGRSGNTIYF.

This clone has a handful of counts. The chain uses TRBV13 and TRBJ2-7; 11 positions agree with TRBD2. Trimming removed 7 bases from V and 0 bases from J; junction bases left unmatched: 5. The CDR3 is 15 amino acids. Germline V gene sequence: CDR1 PRHDT, CDR2 FYEKMQ (reference sequence). The CDR3 loop reads CASTELAGDSYEQYF. CDR3 DNA: TGTGCCAGCACCGAACTAGCGGGGGACTCCTACGAGCAGTACTTC. The full variable domain, completed using reference TRBV13 and TRBJ2-7, is AAGVIQSPRHLIKEKRETATLKCYPIPRHDTVYWYQQGPGQDPQFLISFYEKMQSDKGSIPDRFSAQQFSDYHSELNMSSLELGDSALYFCASTELAGDSYEQYFGPGTRLTVT.